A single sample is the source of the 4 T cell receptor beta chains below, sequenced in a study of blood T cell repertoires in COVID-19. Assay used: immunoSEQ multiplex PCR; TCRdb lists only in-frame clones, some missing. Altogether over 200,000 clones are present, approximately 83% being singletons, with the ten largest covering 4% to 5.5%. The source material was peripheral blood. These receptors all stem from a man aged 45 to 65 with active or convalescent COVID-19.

The CDR3, as DNA: TGCGCCAGCAGCTTGGCGGGCCAGGGGATTAATGGCTACACCTTC. It encodes CASSLAGQGINGYTF. V usage is TRBV5-1 and J usage is TRBJ1-2; perhaps TRBD1 as D (6 bases). The V and J ends lost 0 bases and 6 bases respectively, with 15 bases between them. Germline CDR1 and CDR2: SGHRS and YFSETQ. There are 15 residues in the CDR3.

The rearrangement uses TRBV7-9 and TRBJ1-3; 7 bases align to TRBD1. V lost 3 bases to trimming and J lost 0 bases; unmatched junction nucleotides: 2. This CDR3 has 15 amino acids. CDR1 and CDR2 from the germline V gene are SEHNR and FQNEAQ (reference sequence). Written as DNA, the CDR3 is TGTGCCAGCAGCTTGGACAGGAACTCTGGAAACACCATATATTTT. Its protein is CASSLDRNSGNTIYF.

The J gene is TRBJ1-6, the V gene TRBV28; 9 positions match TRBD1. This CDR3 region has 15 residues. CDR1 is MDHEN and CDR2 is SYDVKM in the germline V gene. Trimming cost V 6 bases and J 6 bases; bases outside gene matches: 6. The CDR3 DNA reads TGTGCCAGCAGCCTAGGGGGACAGGGTAATTCACCCCTCCACTTT. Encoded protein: CASSLGGQGNSPLHF.

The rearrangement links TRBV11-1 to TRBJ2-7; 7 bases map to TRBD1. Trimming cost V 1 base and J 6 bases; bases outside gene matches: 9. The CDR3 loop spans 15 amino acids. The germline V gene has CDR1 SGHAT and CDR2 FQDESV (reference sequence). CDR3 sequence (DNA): TGTGCCAGCAGCTTAGTAGGGGGCCGGGACGTCGAGCAGTACTTC. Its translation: CASSLVGGRDVEQYF.